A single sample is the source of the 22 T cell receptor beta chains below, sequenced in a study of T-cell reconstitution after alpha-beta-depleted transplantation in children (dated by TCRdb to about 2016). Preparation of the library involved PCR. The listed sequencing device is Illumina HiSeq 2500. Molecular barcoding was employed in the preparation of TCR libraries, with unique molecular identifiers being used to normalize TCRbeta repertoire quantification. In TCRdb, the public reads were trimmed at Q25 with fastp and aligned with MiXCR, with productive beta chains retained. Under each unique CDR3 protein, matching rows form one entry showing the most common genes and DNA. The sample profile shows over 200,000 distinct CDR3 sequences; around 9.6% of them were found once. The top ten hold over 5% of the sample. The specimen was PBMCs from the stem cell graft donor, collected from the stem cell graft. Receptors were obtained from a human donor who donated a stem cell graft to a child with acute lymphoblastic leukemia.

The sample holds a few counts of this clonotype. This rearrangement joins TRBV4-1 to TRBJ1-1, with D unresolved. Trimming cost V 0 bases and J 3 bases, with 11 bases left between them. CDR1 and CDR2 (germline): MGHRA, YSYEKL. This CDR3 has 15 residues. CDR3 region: CASSQEGWADTEAFF. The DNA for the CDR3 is TGCGCCAGCAGCCAAGAGGGGTGGGCGGACACTGAAGCTTTCTTT.

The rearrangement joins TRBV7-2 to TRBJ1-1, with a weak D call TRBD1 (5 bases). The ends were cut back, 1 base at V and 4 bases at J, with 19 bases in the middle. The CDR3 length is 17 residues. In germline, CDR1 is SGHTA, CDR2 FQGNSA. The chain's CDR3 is CASSLVSFWEGSTEAFF. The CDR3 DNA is TGTGCCAGCAGCTTAGTTAGCTTCTGGGAGGGGAGCACTGAAGCTTTCTTT.

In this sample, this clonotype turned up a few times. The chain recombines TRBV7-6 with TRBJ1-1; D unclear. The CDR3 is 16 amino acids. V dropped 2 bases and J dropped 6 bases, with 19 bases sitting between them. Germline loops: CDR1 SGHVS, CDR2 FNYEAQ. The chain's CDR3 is CASSLLGNWLRAEAFF. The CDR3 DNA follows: TGTGCCAGCAGCTTACTAGGGAATTGGCTAAGAGCTGAAGCTTTCTTT. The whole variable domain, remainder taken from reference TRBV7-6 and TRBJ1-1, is GAGVSQSPRYKVTKRGQDVALRCDPISGHVSLYWYRQALGQGPEFLTYFNYEAQQDKSGLPNDRFSAERPEGSISTLTIQRTEQRDSAMYRCASSLLGNWLRAEAFFGQGTRLTVV.

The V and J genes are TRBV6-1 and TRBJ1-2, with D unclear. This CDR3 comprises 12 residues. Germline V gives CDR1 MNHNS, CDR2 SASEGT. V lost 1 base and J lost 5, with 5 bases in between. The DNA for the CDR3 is TGTGCCAGCAGTGAAGGAATGTATGGCTACACCTTC. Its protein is CASSEGMYGYTF.

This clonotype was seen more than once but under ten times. The DNA for the CDR3 is TGTGCCAGCAGTTACTTAACGGACAGGGGATATGGCTACACCTTC. Amino acids: CASSYLTDRGYGYTF. The rearrangement uses TRBV6-5 and TRBJ1-2, with TRBD1 matching 9 bases. The CDR3 spans 15 residues. J gave up 5 bases and V 1 base, and 5 bases lay outside the gene matches. The germline gives CDR1 MNHEY, CDR2 SVGAGI.

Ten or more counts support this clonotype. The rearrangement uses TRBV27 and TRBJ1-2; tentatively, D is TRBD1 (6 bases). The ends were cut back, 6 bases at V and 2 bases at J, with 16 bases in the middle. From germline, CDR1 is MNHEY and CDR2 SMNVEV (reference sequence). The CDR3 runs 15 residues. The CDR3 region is CASSPVTGNNYGYTF. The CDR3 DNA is TGTGCCAGCAGCCCCGTCACAGGGAACAACTATGGCTACACCTTC.

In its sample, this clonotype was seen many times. CDR3 amino acids: CASSGGQLSGANVLTF. For the CDR3, the DNA is TGTGCCAGCAGTGGAGGACAGCTCTCTGGGGCCAACGTCCTGACTTTC. The chain is built from TRBV6-4 and TRBJ2-6; D is perhaps TRBD1 (6 bases). This CDR3 contains 16 residues. CDR1 and CDR2 (germline): MRHNA, SNTAGT. V lost 4 bases to trimming and J lost 0 bases, with 10 bases between them.

As DNA, the CDR3 is TGTGCCAGCAGTTCCCTGACTAGCGGGGGTCCCTGGGAGACCCAGTACTTC. Translated, it gives CASSSLTSGGPWETQYF. The chain links TRBV6-5 to TRBJ2-5; 12 nucleotides align to TRBD2. Trimming took 4 bases from V and 5 from J; bases not matched to a gene: 11. The length of the CDR3 is 17 residues. The germline gives CDR1 MNHEY, CDR2 SVGAGI.

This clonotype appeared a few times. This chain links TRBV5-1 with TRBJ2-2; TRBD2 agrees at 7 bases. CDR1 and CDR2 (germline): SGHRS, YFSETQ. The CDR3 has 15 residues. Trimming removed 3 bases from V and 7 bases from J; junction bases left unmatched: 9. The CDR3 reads CASSSPAGIGGELFF. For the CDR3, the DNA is TGCGCCAGCAGCTCCCCAGCGGGGATCGGCGGGGAGCTGTTTTTT.

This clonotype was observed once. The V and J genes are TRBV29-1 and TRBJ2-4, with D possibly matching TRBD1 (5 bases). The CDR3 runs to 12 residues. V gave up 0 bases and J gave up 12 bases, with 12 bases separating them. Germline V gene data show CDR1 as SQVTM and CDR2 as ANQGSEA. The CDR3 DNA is TGCAGCGTTGAAGAAGGCCTTCAGGGTCAGTACTTC. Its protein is CSVEEGLQGQYF.

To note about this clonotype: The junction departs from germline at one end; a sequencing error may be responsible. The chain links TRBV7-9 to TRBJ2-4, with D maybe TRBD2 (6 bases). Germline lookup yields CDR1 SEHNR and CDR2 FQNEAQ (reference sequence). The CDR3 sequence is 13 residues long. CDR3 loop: CASWDSGENTQYF. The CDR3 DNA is TGTGCCAGCTGGGACTCTGGAGAAAACACTCAGTACTTC.

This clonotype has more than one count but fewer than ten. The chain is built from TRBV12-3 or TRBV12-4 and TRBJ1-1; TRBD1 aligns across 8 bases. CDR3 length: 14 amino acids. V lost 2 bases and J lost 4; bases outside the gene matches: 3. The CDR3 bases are TGTGCCAGCAGTTTACAGGGGGCCATCACTGAAGCTTTCTTT. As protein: CASSLQGAITEAFF.

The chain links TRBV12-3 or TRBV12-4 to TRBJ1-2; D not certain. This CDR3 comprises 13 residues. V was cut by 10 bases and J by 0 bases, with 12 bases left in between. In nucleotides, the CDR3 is TGTGCCACCAATAGGAGGGCTAACTATGGCTACACCTTC. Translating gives CATNRRANYGYTF.

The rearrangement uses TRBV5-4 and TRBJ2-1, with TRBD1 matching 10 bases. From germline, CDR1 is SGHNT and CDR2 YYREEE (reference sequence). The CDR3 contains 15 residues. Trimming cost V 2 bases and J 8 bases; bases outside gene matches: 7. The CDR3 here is CASSFPGQGIHEQFF. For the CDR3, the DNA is TGTGCCAGCAGCTTCCCGGGACAGGGGATCCATGAGCAGTTCTTC.

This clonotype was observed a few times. Here the CDR3 reads CAISRPGDEQYF. As DNA, the CDR3 is TGTGCCATCAGCCGACCAGGAGACGAGCAGTACTTC. The chain has TRBV10-3 and TRBJ2-7, with D unclear. V dropped 6 bases and J dropped 5 bases, with 11 bases sitting between them. Germline CDR1 reads ENHRY; CDR2 reads SYGVKD. CDR3 length: 12 residues.

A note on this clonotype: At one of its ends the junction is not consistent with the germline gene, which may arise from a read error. The CDR3 here is CASSYRRGPYEEYF. DNA for the CDR3: TGTGCCAGCAGTTACCGGCGGGGGCCCTACGAGGAGTACTTC. This rearrangement joins TRBV6-5 to TRBJ2-7, with TRBD2 as a possible D gene (7 bases). The CDR3 covers 14 residues. Germline V gene sequence: CDR1 MNHEY, CDR2 SVGAGI.

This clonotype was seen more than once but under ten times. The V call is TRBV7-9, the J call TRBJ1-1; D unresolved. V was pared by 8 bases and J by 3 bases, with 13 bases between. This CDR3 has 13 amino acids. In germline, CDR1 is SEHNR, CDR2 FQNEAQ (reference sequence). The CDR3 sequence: CASLDFSYTEAFF. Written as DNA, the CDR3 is TGTGCCAGCCTCGATTTTAGCTACACTGAAGCTTTCTTT. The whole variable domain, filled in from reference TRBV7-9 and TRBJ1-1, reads DTGVSQNPRHKITKRGQNVTFRCDPISEHNRLYWYRQTLGQGPEFLTYFQNEAQLEKSRLLSDRFSAERPKGSFSTLEIQRTEQGDSAMYLCASLDFSYTEAFFGQGTRLTVV.

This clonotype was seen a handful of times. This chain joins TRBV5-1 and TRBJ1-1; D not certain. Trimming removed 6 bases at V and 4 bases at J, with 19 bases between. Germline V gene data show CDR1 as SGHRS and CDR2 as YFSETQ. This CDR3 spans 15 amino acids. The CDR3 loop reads CASTPAREGITEAFF. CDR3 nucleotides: TGCGCCAGCACCCCCGCGAGGGAGGGCATCACTGAAGCTTTCTTT.

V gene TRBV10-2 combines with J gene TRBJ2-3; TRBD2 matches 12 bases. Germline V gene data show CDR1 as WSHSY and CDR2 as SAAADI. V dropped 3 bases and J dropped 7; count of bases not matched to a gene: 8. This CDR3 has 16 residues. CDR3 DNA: TGCGCCAGCAGTGATGCGGCTAGCGGGGGGGCAAATACGCAGTATTTT. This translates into CASSDAASGGANTQYF.

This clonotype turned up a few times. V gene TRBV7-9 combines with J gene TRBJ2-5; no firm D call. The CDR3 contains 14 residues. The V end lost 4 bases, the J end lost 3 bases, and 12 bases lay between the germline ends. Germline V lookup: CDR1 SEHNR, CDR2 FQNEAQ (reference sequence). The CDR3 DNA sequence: TGTGCCAGCAGCTACTTCGAGGTGGAAGAGACCCAGTACTTC. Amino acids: CASSYFEVEETQYF.

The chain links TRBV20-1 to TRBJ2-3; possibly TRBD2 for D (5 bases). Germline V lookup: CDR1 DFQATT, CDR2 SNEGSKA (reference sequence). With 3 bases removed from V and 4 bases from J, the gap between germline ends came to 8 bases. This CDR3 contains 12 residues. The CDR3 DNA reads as TGCAGTGCTAGCGCCGGGGCAGATACGCAGTATTTT. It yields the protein CSASAGADTQYF.

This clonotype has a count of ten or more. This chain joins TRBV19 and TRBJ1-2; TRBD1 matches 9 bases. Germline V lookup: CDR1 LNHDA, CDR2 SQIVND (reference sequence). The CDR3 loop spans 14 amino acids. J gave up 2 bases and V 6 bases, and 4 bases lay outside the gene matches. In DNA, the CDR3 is TGTGCCAGTAGACTAGGACAGGGGAACTATGGCTACACCTTC. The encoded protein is CASRLGQGNYGYTF.